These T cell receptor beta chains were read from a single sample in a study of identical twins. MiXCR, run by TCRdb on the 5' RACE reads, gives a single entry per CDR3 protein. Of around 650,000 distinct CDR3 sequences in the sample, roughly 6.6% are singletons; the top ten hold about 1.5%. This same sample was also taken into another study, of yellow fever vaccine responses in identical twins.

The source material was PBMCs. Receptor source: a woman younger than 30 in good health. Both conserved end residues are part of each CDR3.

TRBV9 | CASSVADRVNHEQFF
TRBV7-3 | CASSSSPGSYNEQFF
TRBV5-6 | CASSLTLTNTGELFF
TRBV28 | CASSSITGLNTEAFF
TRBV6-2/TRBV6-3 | CASSSTTSGSIHNEQFF
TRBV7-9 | CASTESTTSYEQYF
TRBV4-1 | CASSQGVAGVTDTQYF
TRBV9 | CASTRSQLGPNTGELFF
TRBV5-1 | CASSHGGADSTDTQYF
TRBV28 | CASSLGGKVAYNEQFF
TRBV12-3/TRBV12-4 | CATQTSSNTGELFF
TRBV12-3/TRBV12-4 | CASSSRGLDTGELFF
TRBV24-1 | CATSDPGKAGKGNEQFF
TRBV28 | CASSQNRGNQPQHF
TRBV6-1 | CASSEGLEWNEQFF
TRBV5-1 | CASSFLYRIGDSPLHF
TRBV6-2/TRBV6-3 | CASQGGVNTGELFF